This TCR beta chain was retrieved from a study of tumor-infiltrating lymphocytes in localized non-small cell lung cancer. Study-level information: The cohort mixed smokers and never-smokers, several histologies, and some post-neoadjuvant-chemotherapy samples.

Data came from immunoSEQ multiplex PCR; TCRdb stores just in-frame clones and leaves some out. This table holds more than 15,000 clones, around 63% found once. Turning to this clone: The same CDR3 can be traced to other DNA sequences in this sample.

V was pared by 4 bases and J by 1 base, with 7 bases of the junction left unmatched. CDR1 is SEHNR, CDR2 FQNEAQ, per germline (reference sequence). The CDR3 is made up of 15 amino acids. The V call is TRBV7-9, the J call TRBJ2-7; 7 bases agree with TRBD1. The sequenced sample was lung tumor tissue. The sequence was collected from a human donor with non-small cell lung cancer. The CDR3 DNA follows: TGTGCCAGCAGCTCGCCGGGACAGACTTCCTACGAGCAGTACTTC. It yields the protein CASSSPGQTSYEQYF.